This T cell receptor (beta chain) was found in a study of shared clonotypes between healthy human individuals (dated by TCRdb to about 2020). Describing the broader study: A few men and a couple of women, aged 18 to 49 years, made up the cohort. For each donor, three plates each were used for CD4 naive and CD4 memory, two plates were used for CD8 naive, and one plate was used for CD8 memory. Blood TCR repertoires of about five healthy adults were deeply sequenced to estimate repertoire size and the extent of clonotype sharing between individuals. To increase sequencing depth and limit assay-specific biases, TCR repertoire library preparation and sequencing were carried out by different laboratories using diverse techniques. Each donor's leukapheresis produced roughly between roughly 0.85 and 9.5 billion PBMCs.

Using the deep immunoSEQ assay, TCR CDR3 regions were amplified from genomic DNA by multiplex PCR. Genomic DNA extracted from each cell subset was distributed evenly over all wells of several immunoSEQ 96-well plates, and each plate served as one replicate. For sorted subsets, each replicate PCR was loaded with roughly 0.2 ug genomic DNA, equivalent to 32,000 or so T cell genomes. The purified libraries were quantified using a Qubit 3.0 fluorometer, sized with a Bioanalyzer 2100, and then quantified again using the KAPA Library Quantification kit. Every immunoSEQ 96-well plate was sequenced on a separate single-read 150-cycle Illumina NextSeq 550 flow cell. The published analysis was carried out like this. Because only junctional sequences without quality scores were contained in the immunoSEQ output, filtering matching that applied to full-length reads could not be performed. Sequences were annotated with PyIR, a Python wrapper for IgBLAST v1.9, and V/J genes and CDR3 were assigned using IMGT germline references. Reads were filtered out if the reads had weak V/J assignments (E-value above 1e-6), no CDR3, stop codons, out-of-frame junctions, or ambiguous translated residues. V3J clonotypes were defined by identical inferred V gene, J gene, and CDR3 amino acid sequence. Percentage overlap between repertoires was calculated by dividing the number of shared unique clonotypes by the size of the smaller repertoire. Three approaches were used to assess repertoire richness: RTK rarefaction, the Chao1 estimator, and Recon v2.1 estimates of unobserved clonotypes. Generation probabilities for all TCRbeta clonotypes obtained by the gDNA method from several donors were computed using OLGA. In its TCRdb copy, this immuneACCESS table keeps in-frame sequences only and misses some clones. Where compared with another copy, unresolved V genes explain less than half of these, and the others have no known cause. That table supplies the V and J calls and clone size; D and trimming were determined from the DNA. The sample has under 2,500,000 clones on record, approximately 94% of them singletons. The top ten clones comprise roughly 0.13% of the sample.

With regard to this clone: No cognate antigen has been identified for it. The input lacks base qualities; no much larger clone sits a single base away.

Here is what the overall study found, with its caveats: Naive subsets generally had larger estimated clonotype richness than memory subsets. Incomplete sequencing was indicated by rarefaction of sorted-subset datasets, despite the large sequencing depth. The genetic and exposure-history diversity represented was limited by the small number of donors. Sampling was restricted to blood, and TCR repertoires in tissue are likely to differ from TCR repertoires in blood. Pairwise subsampling led to the expectation that sequencing depth would affect the degree of clonotype sharing among donors. Higher generation probabilities were observed for clonotypes shared by all four sorted-subset donors than for non-shared clonotypes. Sharing across a few donors was observed for about 5% of naive CD4, under 4% of naive CD8, about 2.5% of memory CD4, and roughly 0.4% of memory CD8 clonotypes.

Deletion took 2 bases off V and 2 bases off J, with a span of 7 bases between the germline ends. The CDR3 numbers 15 residues from cysteine through phenylalanine. The only DNA kept is the CDR3, 45 bases in frame from the first base. CDR1 and CDR2, per the germline V gene, are ENHRY and SYGVKD. The donors were healthy, HIV-negative adults with no recently reported acute infections or vaccinations. Only Caucasian adults living in Nashville, Tennessee, USA were represented among the donors. CD4+ T cells were enriched through magnetic negative selection, after which naive cells were positively selected on CD45RA and the remaining negative fraction served as the memory subset. Blood was collected by leukapheresis, and PBMCs were isolated by Ficoll-Histopaque density gradient centrifugation and then cryopreserved in liquid nitrogen vapor phase. Analytical flow cytometry was used to check the purity and quantity of each magnetically sorted T cell population. Genomic DNA was isolated from each sorted fraction and quantified by UV absorbance on a Nanodrop 2000c.

The chain employs TRBV10-3 and TRBJ2-6; there is no confident call for the D gene. The sequence was obtained from a man between 18 and 29 years old in good health. Sequencing used naive CD4+ T cells sorted from blood. This specimen's cell subset or site label, interpreted: CD45RA+ positively selected. This receptor carries the CDR3 CAISENGPGANVLTF. The DNA reads TGTGCCATCAGTGAGAATGGTCCTGGGGCCAACGTCCTGACTTTC.